The sequence of this T cell receptor (beta chain) was determined in a study of cytomegalovirus exposure and HLA in healthy donors. On this clone: Its cognate antigen is unknown.

The study ran its PCR with 60 Vbeta and 13 Jbeta primers. Repertoires were generated with immunoSEQ multiplex PCR, while TCRdb's copy carries only in-frame clones and drops some. Of about 190,000 clones in the sample, over 70% were seen once. The germline V gene has CDR1 MNHNY and CDR2 SVGAGI (reference sequence). V shed 2 bases and J 4 bases; nucleotides not matched to a gene: 5. The CDR3 loop spans 15 amino acids. Regarding the study as a whole: CMV serostatus was the only recorded immune exposure for donors.

Sequencing was done on a sample of PBMCs. The gene calls are TRBV6-6 and TRBJ1-1; 9 nucleotides match TRBD1. The receptor's source is a man between 40 and 49 years old in good health and CMV-seropositive. The CDR3 spells CASSYKQGASTEAFF. CDR3 DNA sequence: TGTGCCAGCAGTTACAAACAGGGGGCGTCCACTGAAGCTTTCTTT.